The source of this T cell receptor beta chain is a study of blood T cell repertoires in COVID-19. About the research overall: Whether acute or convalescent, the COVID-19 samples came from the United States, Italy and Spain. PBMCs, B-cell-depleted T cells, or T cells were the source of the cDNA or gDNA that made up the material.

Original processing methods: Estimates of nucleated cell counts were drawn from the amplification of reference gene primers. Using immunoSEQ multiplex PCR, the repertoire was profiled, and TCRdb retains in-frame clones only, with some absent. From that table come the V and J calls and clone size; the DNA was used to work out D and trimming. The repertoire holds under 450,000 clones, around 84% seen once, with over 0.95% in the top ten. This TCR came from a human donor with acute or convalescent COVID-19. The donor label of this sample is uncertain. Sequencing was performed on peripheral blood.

The DNA of the CDR3 is TGTGCCAGCAGCTTAGTTGCGGGGGGGCCAGAGGGGGAGCTGTTTTTT. Its protein is CASSLVAGGPEGELFF. The chain links TRBV7-2 to TRBJ2-2, with 9 positions matching TRBD2. The V gene's germline CDR1 is SGHTA and CDR2 FQGNSA. This CDR3 has 16 amino acids. Trimming took 1 base from V and 8 from J; bases not matched to a gene: 8.